A selection of T cell receptor beta chains follows, all from one sample in a study of blood T cell repertoires in COVID-19. TCRdb keeps only in-frame clones here, not all; method: immunoSEQ multiplex PCR. Of a few hundred thousand clones listed, roughly 85% are singletons. The sample comprised peripheral blood. The receptors come from a man younger than 30 with active or convalescent COVID-19. Both conserved end residues are part of each CDR3. Each record gives: clone size, D gene, J gene, V gene, CDR3 protein, CDR3 DNA. A D gene is named only where the DNA matches it firmly. Not every row has a clone size; where given, it reads once, few, many or a size class.

>NA|NA|TRBJ2-1|TRBV15
CATSRGGREQFF
TGTGCCACCAGCAGAGGGGGCAGGGAGCAGTTCTTC
>NA|NA|TRBJ2-1|TRBV19
CASSPRGRATYNEQFF
TGTGCCAGTAGTCCCCGGGGTCGCGCAACCTACAATGAGCAGTTCTTC
>NA|TRBD2|TRBJ2-1|TRBV29-1
CSVVGEGNEQFF
TGCAGCGTTGTAGGGGAGGGAAATGAGCAGTTCTTC
>once|NA|TRBJ1-2|TRBV23-1
CASSQYSPRQPRPF
TGCGCCAGCAGTCAATACTCACCGCGACAGCCCCGACCCTTC
>NA|TRBD1|TRBJ2-1|TRBV7-2
CASSPRDRGHNEQFF
TGTGCCAGCAGCCCGCGGGACAGGGGTCACAATGAGCAGTTCTTC
>NA|TRBD2|TRBJ2-7|TRBV5-8
CASSLGLAGEQYF
TGTGCCAGCAGCTTGGGACTAGCGGGGGAGCAGTACTTC
>NA|TRBD2|TRBJ2-1|TRBV7-9
CASSGLAGENEQFF
TGTGCCAGCAGCGGACTAGCGGGAGAGAATGAGCAGTTCTTC
>NA|NA|TRBJ1-1|TRBV25-1
CASSDTKDSPEAFF
TGTGCCAGCAGTGACACCAAGGACAGTCCTGAAGCTTTCTTT
>NA|NA|TRBJ2-7|TRBV7-6
CASSPRTEYEQYF
TGTGCCAGCAGCCCCAGGACAGAGTACGAGCAGTACTTC
>NA|NA|TRBJ1-2|TRBV7-3
CASSLTREGGYTF
TGTGCCAGCAGCCTCACGCGGGAAGGAGGCTACACCTTC
>NA|NA|TRBJ1-6|TRBV27
CASKDSVTYNSPLHF
TGTGCCAGCAAGGACAGTGTTACCTATAATTCACCCCTCCACTTT
>NA|TRBD2|TRBJ2-2|TRBV28
CASSSTSGRAGTGELFF
TGTGCCAGCAGTTCGACTAGCGGGAGGGCCGGAACCGGGGAGCTGTTTTTT
>NA|TRBD1|TRBJ2-2|TRBV11-1
CASSFTGTGGLGELFF
TGTGCCAGCAGCTTTACCGGGACAGGGGGCCTCGGGGAGCTGTTTTTT
>NA|NA|TRBJ1-6|TRBV28
CASSPTRYSPLHF
TGTGCCAGCAGTCCTACGAGATATTCACCCCTCCACTTT
>NA|TRBD1|TRBJ1-2|TRBV3-1/TRBV3-2
CASSQLQQGAYTF
TGTGCCAGCAGCCAACTACAACAGGGGGCCTACACCTTC
>NA|NA|TRBJ1-3|TRBV27
CASSPVTGSSGNTIYF
TGTGCCAGCAGTCCCGTGACAGGTTCCTCTGGAAACACCATATATTTT
>NA|NA|TRBJ1-5|TRBV25-1
CASSEFRVNQPQHF
TGTGCCAGCAGTGAATTTCGGGTCAATCAGCCCCAGCATTTT
>NA|NA|TRBJ1-4|TRBV6-2/TRBV6-3
CASSYRTLNEKLFF
TGTGCCAGCAGTTACCGGACACTTAATGAAAAACTGTTTTTT
>NA|NA|TRBJ2-1|TRBV4-2
CASSPLRNLPSHEQFF
TGTGCCAGCAGCCCCCTGCGCAACCTTCCCTCCCATGAGCAGTTCTTC
>NA|NA|TRBJ2-7|TRBV20-1
CSARRGVDRIF
TGCAGTGCTAGACGAGGAGTTGACAGAATTTTC
>once|NA|TRBJ1-5|TRBV5-1
CASSLGAGGNQPQHF
TGCGCCAGCAGCTTGGGGGCAGGGGGCAATCAGCCCCAGCATTTT
>NA|TRBD1|TRBJ1-2|TRBV19
CASSSSGTGSTNYGYTF
TGTGCCAGTAGTAGTAGTGGGACAGGTTCCACTAACTATGGCTACACCTTC
>once|TRBD1|TRBJ1-6|TRBV9
CASSDRDRHNSPLHF
TGTGCCAGCAGCGACCGGGACAGGCATAATTCACCCCTCCACTTT
>NA|NA|TRBJ1-1|TRBV28
CASSRTQGFTEAFF
TGTGCCAGCAGTCGAACGCAGGGGTTCACTGAAGCTTTCTTT
>NA|NA|TRBJ2-3|TRBV5-4
CASSLDGVGTQYF
TGTGCCAGCAGCTTGGACGGGGTCGGTACGCAGTATTTT
>NA|NA|TRBJ1-3|TRBV7-9
CASSPGARGNTIYF
TGTGCCAGCAGCCCAGGGGCGAGGGGAAACACCATATATTTT
>NA|NA|TRBJ2-7|TRBV15
CATSSAGNWYEQYF
TGTGCCACCAGCAGCGCAGGGAATTGGTACGAGCAGTACTTC
>NA|NA|TRBJ2-7|TRBV5-1
CASSLAAGPEQYF
TGCGCCAGCAGCTTGGCGGCTGGGCCCGAGCAGTACTTC
>NA|TRBD2|TRBJ2-7|TRBV15
CATSRVGTSGSYEQYF
TGTGCCACCAGCAGAGTCGGGACTAGCGGCTCCTACGAGCAGTACTTC
>NA|TRBD1|TRBJ2-3|TRBV7-8
CASGGTGVAGGSTDTQYF
TGTGCCTCGGGAGGGACAGGGGTCGCGGGGGGCTCCACAGATACGCAGTATTTT
>NA|NA|TRBJ2-4|TRBV2
CASNRGAKNIQYF
TGTGCCAGCAATCGGGGAGCCAAAAACATTCAGTACTTC
>NA|TRBD2|TRBJ2-7|TRBV20-1
CSASGSASGRPIPYEQYF
TGCAGTGCTAGTGGTTCGGCGAGCGGGAGGCCTATCCCCTACGAGCAGTACTTC
>NA|TRBD2|TRBJ2-1|TRBV11-2
CASSSGTSGRTLSYNEQFF
TGTGCCAGCAGCTCAGGGACTAGCGGGAGGACCCTCTCCTACAATGAGCAGTTCTTC
>NA|TRBD2|TRBJ2-7|TRBV11-2
CASRNPAGGPRNEQYF
TGTGCCAGCCGAAACCCAGCGGGAGGGCCAAGGAACGAGCAGTACTTC
>NA|TRBD1|TRBJ1-2|TRBV28
CASSSQRTGNYGYTF
TGTGCCAGCAGTTCCCAACGGACAGGGAACTATGGCTACACCTTC
>NA|NA|TRBJ2-7|TRBV30
CAWSLKGAAREQYF
TGTGCCTGGAGTTTAAAAGGGGCTGCTCGTGAGCAGTACTTC
>NA|TRBD1|TRBJ1-6|TRBV28
CASRKTGVSPLHF
TGTGCCAGCAGAAAAACAGGGGTTTCACCCCTCCACTTT